These 30 T cell receptor beta chains were sequenced from one sample in a study of shared clonotypes between healthy human individuals. The method was immunoSEQ multiplex PCR; TCRdb's version includes in-frame clones alone and lacks a portion of them. The profile shows around 2.5 million clones, 93% of them singletons. The sample was naive CD4+ T cells from PBMCs. Documented subset: CD45RA+ positively selected. Every receptor here comes from a man aged 18-30 years in good health. Some clones in this sample may be carry-over from other donors' samples.

This chain uses TRBV18 with TRBJ2-3; 8 positions match TRBD2. The CDR3 is 14 amino acids. CDR1 is KGHSH, CDR2 LQKENI, per germline. The trim removed 3 bases at V and 4 bases at J, leaving 3 bases unmatched. The CDR3 protein is CASSPLAGPDTQYF. DNA for the CDR3: TGTGCCAGCTCACCTCTAGCGGGCCCAGATACGCAGTATTTT.

The chain joins TRBV29-1 to TRBJ2-1; the D gene is possibly TRBD1 (6 bases). This CDR3 comprises 12 residues. The V end was cut by 7 bases, the J end by 4 bases, with 11 bases between. Germline lookup yields CDR1 SQVTM and CDR2 ANQGSEA. CDR3 loop: CSGQDSYNEQFF. The DNA of the CDR3 is TGCAGCGGCCAGGACAGTTACAATGAGCAGTTCTTC.

The V call is TRBV25-1, the J call TRBJ2-2; the D call may be TRBD1 or TRBD2 (5 bases each). Trimming took off 6 bases at V and 6 bases at J, with 14 bases between the two ends. Germline-derived CDR1 and CDR2 are MGHDK and SYGVNS. This CDR3 has 14 residues. CDR3 region: CASSKDGTAGELFF. The CDR3 DNA sequence: TGTGCCAGCAGCAAAGATGGGACCGCCGGGGAGCTGTTTTTT.

The chain recombines TRBV28 with TRBJ2-3; a weak D match, TRBD1 (6 bases). This CDR3 is 16 amino acids long. Germline V CDR1 and CDR2: MDHEN, SYDVKM. The ends were cut back, 1 base at V and 1 base at J, with 12 bases in the middle. The chain's CDR3 is CASSLLGAFGTDTQYF. CDR3 coding DNA: TGTGCCAGCAGTTTATTGGGGGCTTTCGGCACAGATACGCAGTATTTT. Complete variable domain (other parts from reference TRBV28 and TRBJ2-3): DVKVTQSSRYLVKRTGEKVFLECVQDMDHENMFWYRQDPGLGLRLIYFSYDVKMKEKGDIPEGYSVSREKKERFSLILESASTNQTSMYLCASSLLGAFGTDTQYFGPGTRLTVL.

The genes are TRBV5-1 and TRBJ1-4; maybe TRBD1 (5 bases). The CDR3 covers 15 residues. CDR1 and CDR2 (germline): SGHRS, YFSETQ. With 3 bases removed from V and 0 bases from J, the gap between germline ends came to 9 bases. CDR3 in amino acids: CASSSGGSTNEKLFF. DNA of the CDR3: TGCGCCAGCAGCTCGGGGGGATCAACTAATGAAAAACTGTTTTTT.

This clone was detected once. Different DNA sequences within this sample yield the same CDR3. The chain links TRBV7-9 to TRBJ1-4; 8 nucleotides line up with TRBD1. The CDR3 length is 14 residues. Unmatched junction bases numbered 6, after V lost 4 bases and J lost 8 bases. Germline CDR1 and CDR2: SEHNR and FQNEAQ (reference sequence). CDR3 sequence reads: CASSSDRAGEKLFF. The CDR3 DNA reads as TGTGCCAGCAGCTCGGACAGGGCGGGGGAAAAACTGTTTTTT.

This clone showed up just once. This chain joins TRBV28 and TRBJ1-1; no firm D call. The ends were cut back, 1 base at V and 9 bases at J, with 6 bases in the middle. Germline CDR1 and CDR2: MDHEN and SYDVKM. The CDR3 has 11 amino acids. CDR3 protein: CASSLYGKAFF. The CDR3 region has the DNA TGTGCCAGCAGTTTATACGGAAAAGCTTTCTTT.

The rearrangement joins TRBV4-1 to TRBJ2-5; 7 positions agree with TRBD1. The CDR3 loop spans 14 amino acids. J gave up 2 bases and V 5 bases, and 5 bases lay outside the gene matches. The germline V gene has CDR1 MGHRA and CDR2 YSYEKL. The CDR3 loop reads CASSRWGQQETQYF. CDR3 nucleotides: TGCGCCAGCAGCAGATGGGGACAGCAAGAGACCCAGTACTTC.

The gene calls are TRBV5-1 and TRBJ1-2; TRBD1 agrees at 8 bases. V lost 4 bases and J lost 8; bases outside the gene matches: 16. Germline loops: CDR1 SGHRS, CDR2 YFSETQ. This CDR3 region has 16 residues. CDR3 protein: CASSPGQAGALGGYTF. CDR3 sequence (DNA): TGCGCCAGCAGCCCGGGACAGGCCGGAGCCCTGGGGGGCTACACCTTC.

The chain is built from TRBV6-5 and TRBJ2-7; weak D call: TRBD1 (6 bases). The V gene's germline CDR1 is MNHEY and CDR2 SVGAGI. The CDR3 is made up of 15 amino acids. The V and J ends lost 6 bases and 0 bases respectively, with 15 bases between them. The CDR3, as DNA: TGTGCCAGCAGACCCTCCGGACAGAGCTCCTACGAGCAGTACTTC. It specifies CASRPSGQSSYEQYF.

This clone was recorded once. The chain carries TRBV6-1 and TRBJ2-2; maybe TRBD1 (7 bases). CDR1 MNHNS and CDR2 SASEGT come from the germline V gene. V dropped 5 bases and J dropped 5 bases, with 12 bases sitting between them. CDR3 length: 14 amino acids. CDR3 nucleotide sequence: TGTGCCAGCAGTAAACCAGGGGGGACCGGGGAGCTGTTTTTT. It is translated as CASSKPGGTGELFF.

The chain employs TRBV5-4 and TRBJ2-7, with D possibly being TRBD1 (6 bases). The V and J ends lost 4 bases and 3 bases respectively, with 17 bases between them. Per the germline V gene, CDR1 is SGHNT and CDR2 is YYREEE (reference sequence). The CDR3 runs to 15 residues. CDR3 DNA sequence: TGTGCCAGCAGCCCCGCTGGGGGCCGAGGCTACGAGCAGTACTTC. Translating gives CASSPAGGRGYEQYF.

In the case of this clone: In the same sample, other DNA sequences code for this CDR3. The chain recombines TRBV19 with TRBJ2-5, with no clear D. Germline CDR1 LNHDA, CDR2 SQIVND (reference sequence). V lost 5 bases, J lost 2 bases, and 9 bases lay in between. The CDR3 has 13 residues. The CDR3 reads CASSWAGQETQYF. The CDR3 bases are TGTGCCAGTAGTTGGGCCGGGCAAGAGACCCAGTACTTC. The complete variable domain, with remaining parts taken from reference TRBV19 and TRBJ2-5, reads DGGITQSPKYLFRKEGQNVTLSCEQNLNHDAMYWYRQDPGQGLRLIYYSQIVNDFQKGDIAEGYSVSREKKESFPLTVTSAQKNPTAFYLCASSWAGQETQYFGPGTRLLVL.

CDR3 DNA: TGTGCCAGCAGCTTAGATACTAGCGCGTCCTACGAGCAGTACTTC. Translation: CASSLDTSASYEQYF. This chain joins TRBV7-2 and TRBJ2-7; 7 nucleotides line up with TRBD2. V shed 1 base, J shed 1 base, and the junction held 4 bases outside the gene matches. The CDR3 contains 15 residues. CDR1 and CDR2 (germline): SGHTA, FQGNSA. Complete variable domain (other parts from reference TRBV7-2 and TRBJ2-7): GAGVSQSPSNKVTEKGKDVELRCDPISGHTALYWYRQSLGQGLEFLIYFQGNSAPDKSGLPSDRFSAERTGGSVSTLTIQRTQQEDSAVYLCASSLDTSASYEQYFGPGTRLTVT.

The genes are TRBV5-1 and TRBJ2-7, with a possible D match to TRBD2 (6 bases). This CDR3 contains 14 residues. Germline loops: CDR1 SGHRS, CDR2 YFSETQ. V was cut by 1 base and J by 6 bases, with 14 bases left in between. Here the CDR3 DNA reads TGCGCCAGCAGCTTGAGTTCCGCGGAGGGCGAGCAGTACTTC. Its translation: CASSLSSAEGEQYF.

The V and J genes are TRBV7-9 and TRBJ2-7; possible D gene TRBD1, 6 bases. Germline V CDR1 and CDR2: SEHNR, FQNEAQ (reference sequence). With 5 bases removed from V and 2 bases from J, the gap between germline ends came to 13 bases. The CDR3 consists of 14 residues. The CDR3 nucleotides are TGTGCCAGCAGCCTGGCAGGGGATACCTACGAGCAGTACTTC. Its protein is CASSLAGDTYEQYF.

This rearrangement joins TRBV7-8 to TRBJ2-7; D is ambiguous. The germline V gene has CDR1 SGHVS and CDR2 FQNEAQ. The V end lost 2 bases, the J end lost 0 bases, and 8 bases lay between the germline ends. This CDR3 is 14 amino acids long. The CDR3 here is CASSLYESSYEQYF. CDR3 coding DNA: TGTGCCAGCAGCTTATATGAGAGCTCCTACGAGCAGTACTTC.

The chain carries TRBV11-1 and TRBJ2-5; 7 bases map to TRBD1. V lost 4 bases and J lost 5; bases outside the gene matches: 4. The CDR3 extends over 13 amino acids. Germline V lookup: CDR1 SGHAT, CDR2 FQDESV (reference sequence). The CDR3 DNA reads as TGTGCCAGCAGCTCGACAGGGCGGGAGACCCAGTACTTC. Encoded protein: CASSSTGRETQYF.

V is TRBV11-2 and J is TRBJ2-5; no definite D call. Germline V gene lookup returns CDR1 SGHAT and CDR2 FQNNGV. The CDR3 extends over 14 amino acids. Trimming took off 0 bases at V and 5 bases at J, with 10 bases between the two ends. The CDR3 region is CASSLDGNWETQYF. DNA for the CDR3: TGTGCCAGCAGCTTAGATGGTAATTGGGAGACCCAGTACTTC.

V usage is TRBV11-2 and J usage is TRBJ1-5; D unresolved. Germline V gene lookup returns CDR1 SGHAT and CDR2 FQNNGV. V lost 0 bases, J lost 7 bases, and 7 bases lay in between. This CDR3 contains 13 residues. CDR3 region: CASSLEGRQPQHF. The CDR3 DNA sequence: TGTGCCAGCAGCTTAGAAGGGCGGCAGCCCCAGCATTTT.

The chain employs TRBV6-5 and TRBJ2-7; D is possibly TRBD1 or TRBD2 (5 bases each). This CDR3 has 15 amino acids. CDR1 is MNHEY, CDR2 SVGAGI, per germline. The V gene lost 4 bases and the J gene lost 3 bases, with 16 bases spanning the gap. The CDR3 loop is CASSSPGRLNYEQYF. In DNA, the CDR3 is TGTGCCAGCAGTTCACCGGGACGGCTTAACTACGAGCAGTACTTC.

The chain employs TRBV28 and TRBJ1-5; D may be TRBD1 (6 bases). V lost 5 bases and J lost 4, with 9 bases in between. The CDR3 sequence is 13 residues long. Germline V gene lookup returns CDR1 MDHEN and CDR2 SYDVKM. The CDR3 DNA reads as TGTGCCAGCAGTCTCGACAGGAATCAGCCCCAGCATTTT. Residues: CASSLDRNQPQHF. Based on the CDR3 plus reference TRBV28 and TRBJ1-5, the full variable domain is DVKVTQSSRYLVKRTGEKVFLECVQDMDHENMFWYRQDPGLGLRLIYFSYDVKMKEKGDIPEGYSVSREKKERFSLILESASTNQTSMYLCASSLDRNQPQHFGDGTRLSIL.

This clone was counted once. The gene calls are TRBV2 and TRBJ1-5; possible D gene TRBD1, 5 bases. Germline-derived CDR1 and CDR2 are SNHLY and FYNNEI. This CDR3 is 15 amino acids long. Trimming cost V 6 bases and J 0 bases, with 12 bases left between them. The CDR3 is CASSPGPYSNQPQHF. CDR3 DNA sequence: TGTGCCAGCAGCCCGGGACCTTATAGCAATCAGCCCCAGCATTTT.

This clone came up once. This chain uses TRBV6-1 with TRBJ1-5, with TRBD1 matching over 8 bases. V trimming: 10 bases; J trimming: 2 bases; junction bases outside the gene matches: 10. The CDR3 runs to 15 residues. The germline gives CDR1 MNHNS, CDR2 SASEGT. CDR3 amino acids: CATDRQGAGNQPQHF. The CDR3 DNA reads as TGTGCCACCGACCGCCAGGGGGCTGGCAATCAGCCCCAGCATTTT.

The CDR3 loop is CASSLKGGEQYF. CDR3 DNA: TGTGCCAGCAGCTTAAAGGGCGGCGAGCAGTACTTC. This chain joins TRBV5-5 and TRBJ2-7; no definite D call. This CDR3 region has 12 residues. The V end was cut by 2 bases, the J end by 6 bases, with 9 bases between. The germline gives CDR1 SGHKS, CDR2 YYEKEE (reference sequence).

The chain carries TRBV4-2 and TRBJ1-3; D is unresolved. The CDR3 sequence is 16 residues long. Germline CDR1 is LGHNA and CDR2 is YNFKEQ. The V gene lost 1 base and the J gene lost 4 bases, with 14 bases spanning the gap. The CDR3 DNA reads TGTGCCAGCAGCCAAGTCTTGGCAGCCCAAGGAAACACCATATATTTT. Amino acid sequence: CASSQVLAAQGNTIYF.

This clone was counted a few times. This chain joins TRBV9 and TRBJ1-5, with D possibly being TRBD1 (6 bases). The ends were cut back, 3 bases at V and 6 bases at J, with 10 bases in the middle. The germline V gene has CDR1 SGDLS and CDR2 YYNGEE. This CDR3 has 13 amino acids. CDR3 residues: CASSATGLQPQHF. CDR3 bases: TGTGCCAGCAGCGCGACAGGACTTCAGCCCCAGCATTTT. Full variable domain (outside the CDR3, taken from reference TRBV9 and TRBJ1-5): DSGVTQTPKHLITATGQRVTLRCSPRSGDLSVYWYQQSLDQGLQFLIQYYNGEERAKGNILERFSAQQFPDLHSELNLSSLELGDSALYFCASSATGLQPQHFGDGTRLSIL.

The chain is built from TRBV5-4 and TRBJ2-5; weak D call: TRBD2 (5 bases). This CDR3 region has 12 residues. Trimming shortened V by 5 bases and J by 11 bases, and 16 bases separated the two germline ends. The V gene's germline CDR1 is SGHNT and CDR2 YYREEE (reference sequence). The CDR3 is CASSAPGKEQYF. Written as DNA, the CDR3 is TGTGCCAGCAGTGCGCCGGGGAAGGAGCAGTACTTC.

Only one count was recorded for this clone. V is TRBV6-1 and J is TRBJ2-5; TRBD2 aligns across 7 bases. The V gene end was trimmed by 2 bases and the J gene end by 2 bases; junction bases not matched to a gene: 8. The CDR3 consists of 16 residues. Germline CDR1 and CDR2: MNHNS and SASEGT. The CDR3 reads CASSERRLAIQETQYF. In nucleotides, the CDR3 is TGTGCCAGCAGTGAACGCCGACTAGCTATACAAGAGACCCAGTACTTC.

The gene calls are TRBV2 and TRBJ2-7; no reliable D call. The CDR3 extends over 16 amino acids. Between the trimmed V and J ends, which lost 2 bases and 3 bases, there was a span of 17 bases. Germline V lookup: CDR1 SNHLY, CDR2 FYNNEI. CDR3 coding DNA: TGTGCCAGCAGTGAATCTGAGACTGGGATTTACTACGAGCAGTACTTC. Amino acid sequence: CASSESETGIYYEQYF.